This T cell receptor beta chain appears in the sequencing data of a study of vaccination and CD4 T cells after COVID-19. The treatment denotes: roughly nine-day PBMC culture with coronavirus spike peptide pools or control peptides (ViraFEST assay). Prior to the COVID-19 pandemic (2011-2018), the unexposed donor's CD4+ T cells were collected. The CDR3 is 11 amino acids. Germline lookup yields CDR1 MNHNS and CDR2 SASEGT. V lost 6 bases, J lost 4 bases, and 7 bases lay in between. Remarks on this clonotype: Antigen: not known.

An Oncomine TCR Beta short-read assay was used to sequence the DNA from cultured CD4+ T cells. Using its own MiXCR run on the PCR reads, TCRdb lists one record per CDR3 protein. The sample consists of 5,000 to 6,000 distinct CDR3 sequences, approximately 39% of them appearing once. Source material: CD4+ T cells from blood, cultured in vitro. The clonotype originates from a human donor in good health. The chain employs TRBV6-1 and TRBJ2-7, with D unresolved. The CDR3: CASRDSYEQYF. The CDR3 bases are TGTGCCAGCAGAGACTCATACGAGCAGTACTTC.